This T cell receptor beta chain was identified during a study of control samples from healthy donors and cancer patients (dated by TCRdb to between 2020 and 2021). Library method: the immunoSEQ multiplex PCR assay. The immuneACCESS repertoire file appears here via TCRdb, limited to in-frame rearrangements. These files lack a portion of the clones; in checked studies, under half of the deficit traces to unresolved V genes, and the cause of the others is not known. The sample records roughly 100,000 clones, approximately 90% of which are singletons. About a fifth of the sample rests with the top ten. Worth noting for this clone: What this receptor recognizes is not known. No per-base quality is available; no much larger clone lies one base away.

Sequenced input: PBMCs. The clonotype was recovered from a man aged 55 to 70 with lung cancer.

The CDR3 loop reads CSVRGQEATNYGYTF. The bases are TGCAGCGTTCGGGGACAGGAAGCGACCAACTATGGCTACACCTTC. The receptor chain draws on TRBV29-1 and TRBJ1-2, with 8 central nucleotides matching TRBD1. The CDR3 holds 15 amino acids from the cysteine to the phenylalanine. The retained sequence is limited to the CDR3, 45 bases, with the frame set at the first base. Trimming removed 5 bases from V and 2 bases from J; the gene matches leave 10 bases unexplained. The germline V gene gives CDR1 as SQVTM and CDR2 as ANQGSEA.